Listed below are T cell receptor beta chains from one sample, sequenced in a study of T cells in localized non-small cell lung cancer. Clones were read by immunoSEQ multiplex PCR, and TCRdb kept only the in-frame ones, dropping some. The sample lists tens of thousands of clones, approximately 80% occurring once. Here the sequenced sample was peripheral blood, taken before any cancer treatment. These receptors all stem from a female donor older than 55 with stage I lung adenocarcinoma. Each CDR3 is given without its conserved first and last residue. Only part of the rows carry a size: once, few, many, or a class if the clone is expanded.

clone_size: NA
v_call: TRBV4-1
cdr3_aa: ASSYSGTSGNQETQY

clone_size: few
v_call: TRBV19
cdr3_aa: ASSITGQGNQPQH

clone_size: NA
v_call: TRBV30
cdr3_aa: AWIMDRGYGYT

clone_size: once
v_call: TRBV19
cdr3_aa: ASSISAANTEAF

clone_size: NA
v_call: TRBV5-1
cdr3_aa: ASSLGDNTDTQY

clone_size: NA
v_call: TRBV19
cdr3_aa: ASSTIGGGTNTEAF

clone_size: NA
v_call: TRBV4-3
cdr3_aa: ASSQDRSRTNIQY

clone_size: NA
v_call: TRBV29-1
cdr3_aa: SVEIGTDTQY

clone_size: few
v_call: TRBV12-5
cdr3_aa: ASAPVSTRTEAF

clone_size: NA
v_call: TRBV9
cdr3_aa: ASSDPVRGAGYT

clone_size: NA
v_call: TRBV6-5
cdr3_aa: ASGHLNTEAF

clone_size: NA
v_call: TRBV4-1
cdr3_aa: ASSLHGVAGELF

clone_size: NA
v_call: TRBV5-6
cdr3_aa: ASSLRTSGRAGETQY

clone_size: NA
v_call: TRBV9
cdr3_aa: ASSVSGTKNEQF

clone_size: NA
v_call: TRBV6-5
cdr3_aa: ASSYGTSGGASQY

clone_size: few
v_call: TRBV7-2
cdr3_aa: ASSTTSYEQY

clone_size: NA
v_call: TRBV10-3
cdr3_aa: AIRGGSYNEQF

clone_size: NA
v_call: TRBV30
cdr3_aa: AWSIKWGSGRSATNEKLF

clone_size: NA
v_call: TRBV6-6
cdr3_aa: ASVGVKNIQY

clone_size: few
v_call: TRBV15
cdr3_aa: ATSRDLTGSNQPQH

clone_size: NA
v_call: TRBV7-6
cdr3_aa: ASSPNFPRAPRGTDTQY

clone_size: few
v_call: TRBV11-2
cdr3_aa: ASSSQTGRFSYNSPLH

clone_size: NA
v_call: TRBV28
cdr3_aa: ASSLFTDLENIQY

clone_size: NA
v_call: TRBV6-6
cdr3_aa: ASSYAQGYSNQPQH

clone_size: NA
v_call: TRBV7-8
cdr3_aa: ASSIGQGAAGEQY

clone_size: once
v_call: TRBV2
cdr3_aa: ASTLLQDTQY

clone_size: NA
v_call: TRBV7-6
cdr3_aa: ASSLIPSYEQY

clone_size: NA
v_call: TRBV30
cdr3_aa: AWSVSGITFRQY

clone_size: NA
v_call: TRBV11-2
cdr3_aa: ASTFREAQY

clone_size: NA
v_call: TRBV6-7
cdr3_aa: ASNTLRDFTDTQY

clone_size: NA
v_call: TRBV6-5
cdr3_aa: ASSTGAWAEKLF

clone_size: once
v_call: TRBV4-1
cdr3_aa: ASSQVFSGSGGEQY

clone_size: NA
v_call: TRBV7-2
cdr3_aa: ASSVVPQGANEKLF

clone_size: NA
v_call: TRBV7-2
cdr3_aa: ASSNTGNEQF

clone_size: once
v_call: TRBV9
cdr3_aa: ASSVGAGGHTGELF

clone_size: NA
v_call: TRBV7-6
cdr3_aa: ASSITSGVSYNEQF

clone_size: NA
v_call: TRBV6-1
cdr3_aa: ASSTGQGRTEAF

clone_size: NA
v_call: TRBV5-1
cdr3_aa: ASSLEVGGTGKDEQY

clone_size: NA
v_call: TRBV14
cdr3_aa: ASSQVGGRTHSYEQY

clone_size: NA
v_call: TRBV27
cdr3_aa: ASSANPGLAGARQF

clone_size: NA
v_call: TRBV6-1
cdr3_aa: ASSGGGRQPQH

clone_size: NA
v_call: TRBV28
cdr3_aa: ASSSFQTGPSSTDTQY

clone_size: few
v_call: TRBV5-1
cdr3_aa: ASSLLSGRANEQF

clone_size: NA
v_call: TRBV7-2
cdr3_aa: ASSLIAGEAF

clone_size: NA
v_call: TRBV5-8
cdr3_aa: ASSLAGTSGTLAYNEQF

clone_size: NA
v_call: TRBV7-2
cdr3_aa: ASSLPNQPQH